This TCR beta chain comes out of a study of blood T cell repertoires in COVID-19. Study-wide context: Sample material is recorded as cDNA or gDNA derived from T cells, B-cell-depleted T cells, or PBMCs.

The assay was immunoSEQ multiplex PCR, and TCRdb's table has in-frame clones only and misses some. The sample lists around 220,000 clones; approximately 80% were seen once. CDR3 length: 16 residues. V shed 8 bases and J 4 bases; nucleotides not matched to a gene: 11. CDR1 is MNHNY and CDR2 is SVGAGI in the germline V gene (reference sequence). The TCR sequence derives from a woman older than 75 with acute or convalescent COVID-19. The chain joins TRBV6-6 to TRBJ2-1, with TRBD1 matching over 10 bases. The sample comprised peripheral blood. The CDR3 DNA reads TGTGCCAGCTGTTTTCACGACAGGGGGCGGTACAATGAGCAGTTCTTC. Protein: CASCFHDRGRYNEQFF.